The 27 T cell receptor beta chains below all came from one sample that was sequenced in a study of blood T cell repertoires in COVID-19. Sequencing was performed with immunoSEQ multiplex PCR; in TCRdb, only in-frame clones are kept and a portion is missing. This table has approximately 200,000 clones, 70% to 85% appearing once. The sample was PBMCs or T cells enriched from blood (not recorded which). The receptor set was obtained from a man aged 60 to 75 who had recovered from COVID-19.

This chain links TRBV11-2 with TRBJ1-2; no clear D. The germline CDR1 and CDR2 sequences are SGHAT and FQNNGV. The CDR3 runs to 13 residues. Trimming stripped 5 bases from V and 7 bases from J, with 14 bases between. CDR3 loop: CASSESGFSGYTF. CDR3 nucleotide sequence: TGTGCCAGCAGCGAGTCGGGATTCAGTGGCTACACCTTC.

Regarding this clone: One end of the junction is discordant with germline, which a read error may explain. The chain couples TRBV20-1 to TRBJ2-3, with D unclear. This CDR3 is 11 amino acids long. Germline V gene lookup returns CDR1 DFQATT and CDR2 SNEGSKA (reference sequence). CDR3 DNA: TGCAGTGCTAGTTTCACAGATACGCGGTATTTT. Protein: CSASFTDTRYF.

This chain connects TRBV11-3 to TRBJ2-3; maybe TRBD1 (5 bases). CDR1 is SGHNT and CDR2 is YENEEA in the germline V gene. Trimming removed 0 bases from V and 1 base from J, with 5 bases in between. This CDR3 comprises 14 residues. The CDR3 loop is CASSLDRGTDTQYF. In DNA form, the CDR3 reads TGTGCCAGCAGCTTAGACAGGGGCACAGATACGCAGTATTTT.

The chain couples TRBV5-1 to TRBJ2-1, with D perhaps TRBD2 (5 bases). CDR1 and CDR2 from the germline V gene are SGHRS and YFSETQ. This CDR3 comprises 13 residues. V was trimmed by 2 bases and J by 3 bases, leaving 6 bases between them. The CDR3 region has the DNA TGCGCCAGCAGCTTCGGGATCTACAATGAGCAGTTCTTC. It is translated as CASSFGIYNEQFF.

The gene calls are TRBV5-1 and TRBJ1-4; 9 bases are a match to TRBD1. This CDR3 contains 15 residues. J was trimmed by 8 bases and V by 8 bases; bases with no gene match: 13. The germline CDR1 and CDR2 sequences are SGHRS and YFSETQ. DNA of the CDR3: TGCGCCAGTAGTCCGTTACAGGGGGCAGGAGAAAAACTGTTTTTT. It specifies CASSPLQGAGEKLFF.

J is TRBJ2-5 and V is TRBV6-5, with D unresolved. Germline CDR1 is MNHEY and CDR2 is SVGAGI. The V and J ends lost 2 bases and 4 bases respectively, with 5 bases between them. This CDR3 is built from 12 residues. The CDR3: CASSYGRETQYF. The CDR3 DNA is TGTGCCAGCAGTTACGGCCGAGAGACCCAGTACTTC.

The chain joins TRBV3-1 (or the pseudogene TRBV3-2) to TRBJ2-3; D perhaps matches TRBD1 (5 bases). Germline CDR1 is LGHDT and CDR2 is YNNKEL (reference sequence). This CDR3 contains 16 residues. Trimming left V 3 bases short and J 3 bases short, with 16 bases between. In DNA form, the CDR3 reads TGTGCCAGCAGCCATAGGGTCAGGGATCGTACAGATACGCAGTATTTT. Protein product: CASSHRVRDRTDTQYF.

The chain is built from TRBV4-1 and TRBJ1-2; no firm D call. CDR1 and CDR2 from the germline V gene are MGHRA and YSYEKL. The V end was cut by 0 bases, the J end by 5 bases, with 16 bases between. There are 16 residues in the CDR3. In DNA form, the CDR3 reads TGCGCCAGCAGCCAAGACAGCGGTACCAGGAATTATGGCTACACCTTC. This codes for CASSQDSGTRNYGYTF.

The chain recombines TRBV10-1 with TRBJ1-2; TRBD1 agrees at 7 bases. The V and J ends lost 5 bases and 2 bases, in that order; junction bases with no gene match: 5. This CDR3 comprises 14 residues. Germline loops: CDR1 WNHNN, CDR2 SYGVQD (reference sequence). CDR3 amino acids: CASSWDRPNYGYTF. The DNA for the CDR3 is TGCGCCAGCAGTTGGGACAGACCCAACTATGGCTACACCTTC.

The rearrangement links TRBV24-1 to TRBJ1-1; D ambiguous. This CDR3 has 12 residues. Deletions cut 0 bases from V and 11 bases from J, with 9 bases between. Germline V gene sequence: CDR1 KGHDR, CDR2 SFDVKD. CDR3 region: CATSDLEFRAFF. CDR3 DNA sequence: TGTGCCACCAGTGATTTGGAGTTCCGGGCTTTCTTT.

In its sample, this clone was seen once. The chain joins TRBV4-2 to TRBJ1-2; a weak D match, TRBD1 (6 bases). Germline V gives CDR1 LGHNA, CDR2 YNFKEQ. Trimming took 0 bases from V and 4 from J, leaving 21 bases between them. The CDR3 spans 18 residues. The DNA for the CDR3 is TGTGCCAGCAGCCAAGATAGCTCTAACAGGGATAGGAGCTATGGCTACACCTTC. It is translated as CASSQDSSNRDRSYGYTF.

The gene calls are TRBV11-2 and TRBJ2-7; weak D call: TRBD1 (6 bases). This CDR3 has 14 residues. Germline V gene data show CDR1 as SGHAT and CDR2 as FQNNGV. The ends were cut back, 4 bases at V and 2 bases at J, with 12 bases in the middle. The CDR3 DNA follows: TGTGCCAGCAGCTCATATGAGGGGGCCTACGAGCAGTACTTC. Its translation: CASSSYEGAYEQYF.

The chain employs TRBV2 and TRBJ2-1, with a possible D match to TRBD1 (6 bases). The germline gives CDR1 SNHLY, CDR2 FYNNEI. The CDR3 is 14 residues long. V dropped 5 bases and J dropped 9 bases, with 17 bases sitting between them. CDR3 loop: CASSLTQGRGEQFF. The CDR3 bases are TGTGCCAGCAGTTTAACACAGGGAAGAGGTGAGCAGTTCTTC.

The rearrangement uses TRBV4-3 and TRBJ2-1; 7 bases map to TRBD2. V trimming: 1 base; J trimming: 4 bases; junction bases outside the gene matches: 7. This CDR3 spans 16 amino acids. Germline assignment: CDR1 LGHNA and CDR2 YSLEER. DNA for the CDR3: TGCGCCAGCAGCCAAGGCCAAGCGGGGCGGTACAATGAGCAGTTCTTC. Protein sequence: CASSQGQAGRYNEQFF.

This clone was observed a handful of times. The rearrangement joins TRBV25-1 to TRBJ2-2, with 7 nucleotides matching TRBD1. Germline CDR1 and CDR2: MGHDK and SYGVNS. This CDR3 is built from 15 residues. V dropped 4 bases and J dropped 2; count of bases not matched to a gene: 4. CDR3: CASSANRGNTGELFF. The CDR3 DNA follows: TGTGCCAGCAGTGCAAACAGGGGAAACACCGGGGAGCTGTTTTTT.

This sequence joins TRBV12-3 or TRBV12-4 and TRBJ1-2; D is uncertain. The V end was cut by 7 bases, the J end by 1 base, with 10 bases between. CDR3 length equals 13 residues. The CDR3 sequence: CASTIQNNYGYTF. In DNA form, the CDR3 reads TGTGCCAGCACAATACAGAATAACTATGGCTACACCTTC.

The rearrangement uses TRBV27 and TRBJ2-2; TRBD1 might be the D (5 bases). The V gene lost 1 base and the J gene lost 2 bases, with 17 bases spanning the gap. This CDR3 region has 18 residues. Germline V CDR1 and CDR2: MNHEY, SMNVEV (reference sequence). The CDR3 bases are TGTGCCAGCAGTTTATTAGGTTTATTCGACAGAAACACCGGGGAGCTGTTTTTT. It encodes CASSLLGLFDRNTGELFF.

This rearrangement joins TRBV19 to TRBJ1-2; D perhaps matches TRBD1 (5 bases). The CDR3 is 15 amino acids. The germline gives CDR1 LNHDA, CDR2 SQIVND (reference sequence). The V gene lost 0 bases and the J gene lost 5 bases, with 13 bases spanning the gap. In nucleotides, the CDR3 is TGTGCCAGTAGTATAGATTGGCAGGGAAAGTATGGCTACACCTTC. This codes for CASSIDWQGKYGYTF.

This clone turned up a few times. The CDR3 is CASSQDSVYRDYEQYF. The CDR3 DNA follows: TGTGCCAGCAGCCAAGATTCGGTGTACAGGGACTACGAGCAGTACTTC. The chain combines TRBV3-1 (or the pseudogene TRBV3-2) with TRBJ2-7, with D maybe TRBD1 (6 bases). Germline V gene sequence: CDR1 LGHDT, CDR2 YNNKEL (reference sequence). The CDR3 runs 16 residues. Trimming left V 0 bases short and J 3 bases short, with 15 bases between.

A remark on this clone: Compared with germline, one end of the junction differs, possibly owing to a read error. The chain employs TRBV3-1 (or the pseudogene TRBV3-2) and TRBJ1-2; tentative D call: TRBD1 (5 bases). CDR3 size: 15 residues. Germline-derived CDR1 and CDR2 are LGHDT and YNNKEL (reference sequence). The CDR3 region is CASGHAYRRGYGYTF. In DNA, the CDR3 is TGTGCCAGCGGCCACGCGTACAGGAGGGGCTATGGCTACACCTTC.

This chain links TRBV4-3 with TRBJ2-7; D is uncertain. Trimming left V 0 bases short and J 1 base short, with 7 bases between. The germline gives CDR1 LGHNA, CDR2 YSLEER. The CDR3 has 14 residues. The CDR3 nucleotides are TGCGCCAGCAGCCAAGACGCCCAGTCCTACGAGCAGTACTTC. Translation gives CASSQDAQSYEQYF.

The chain couples TRBV6-5 to TRBJ2-7; TRBD1 agrees at 8 bases. The CDR3 has 13 residues. V gave up 0 bases and J gave up 7 bases; unmatched junction bases: 2. In germline, CDR1 is MNHEY, CDR2 SVGAGI. The CDR3 DNA reads as TGTGCCAGCAGTTACTCGGGACAGGTAGAGCAGTACTTC. This encodes CASSYSGQVEQYF.

The chain combines TRBV11-2 with TRBJ2-7; 7 nucleotides align to TRBD1. The CDR3 extends over 17 amino acids. Trimming at V came to 2 bases and at J to 0 bases, leaving 10 bases not matched to a gene. The germline gives CDR1 SGHAT, CDR2 FQNNGV. The CDR3 sequence is CASSLNTAWTGSYEQYF. The CDR3 nucleotides are TGTGCCAGCAGCTTAAATACGGCCTGGACAGGCTCCTACGAGCAGTACTTC. Based on the CDR3 plus reference TRBV11-2 and TRBJ2-7, the full variable domain is EAGVAQSPRYKIIEKRQSVAFWCNPISGHATLYWYQQILGQGPKLLIQFQNNGVVDDSQLPKDRFSAERLKGVDSTLKIQPAKLEDSAVYLCASSLNTAWTGSYEQYFGPGTRLTVT.

The chain joins TRBV19 to TRBJ1-1, with unresolved D. This CDR3 comprises 15 residues. Trimming removed 6 bases at V and 3 bases at J, with 17 bases between. The germline gives CDR1 LNHDA, CDR2 SQIVND (reference sequence). The CDR3 bases are TGTGCCAGTAGCCCCTACCGGGGAAGGGACACTGAAGCTTTCTTT. Translated, it gives CASSPYRGRDTEAFF.

The chain has TRBV19 and TRBJ1-1; weak D call: TRBD1 (5 bases). From germline, CDR1 is LNHDA and CDR2 SQIVND (reference sequence). V lost 4 bases and J 5 bases, leaving 14 bases between the germline ends. The CDR3 extends over 14 amino acids. CDR3 nucleotides: TGTGCCAGTAGTAAGGCGGGGGGTTGGACTGAAGCTTTCTTT. Translation gives CASSKAGGWTEAFF.

The chain links TRBV7-2 to TRBJ2-4; 8 bases match TRBD1. Trimming cost V 4 bases and J 5 bases; bases outside gene matches: 7. The CDR3 contains 15 residues. Looked up from germline, CDR1 is SGHTA and CDR2 is FQGNSA. This CDR3 reads CASSYYRGSENIQYF. The DNA for the CDR3 is TGTGCCAGCAGCTATTACAGGGGGTCGGAAAACATTCAGTACTTC.

This chain links TRBV18 with TRBJ1-1; D may be TRBD1 (6 bases). CDR1 and CDR2 from the germline V gene are KGHSH and LQKENI. The germline V and J ends were trimmed by 1 base and 4 bases, with 16 bases remaining between them. The CDR3 length is 16 residues. The CDR3 DNA reads as TGTGCCAGCTCACCACAGGTTGGGGGGGCGGGCACTGAAGCTTTCTTT. This codes for CASSPQVGGAGTEAFF.